The text below deals with one TCR beta chain. In germline, CDR1 is SGHRS, CDR2 YFSETQ. V was pared by 1 base and J by 0 bases, with 20 bases between. The CDR3 consists of 19 residues. The sample comes from a study of OX40 agonist ivuxolimab in advanced cancers. Study in general: Hepatocellular carcinoma, melanoma, renal cell or head and neck cancer was diagnosed in the dose-escalation patients. The mean age was 60 years, ranging from about 20 to 79, with over 70% of participants male.

The repertoire was sequenced with immunoSEQ multiplex PCR; TCRdb's copy has only in-frame clones and lacks some. Of around 56,000 clones listed, approximately 86% are singletons. Sample: CD4+ or CD8+ T cells sorted from blood, taken in a trial of the OX40 agonist ivuxolimab. The TCR was taken from an adult with an advanced solid tumor such as melanoma, head and neck, liver or kidney cancer. This sequence joins TRBV5-1 and TRBJ2-1; D possibly corresponds to TRBD2 (5 bases). The CDR3 loop reads CASSLIPPLALSSYNEQFF. The CDR3 DNA reads as TGCGCCAGCAGCTTGATTCCCCCTCTAGCCCTTAGCTCCTACAATGAGCAGTTCTTC.